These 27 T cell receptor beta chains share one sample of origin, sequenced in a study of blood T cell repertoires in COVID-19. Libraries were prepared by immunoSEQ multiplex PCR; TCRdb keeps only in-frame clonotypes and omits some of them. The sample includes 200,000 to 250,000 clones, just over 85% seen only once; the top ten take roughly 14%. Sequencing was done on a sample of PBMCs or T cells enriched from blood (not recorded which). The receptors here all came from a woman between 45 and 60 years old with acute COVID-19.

CDR3 residues: CASSQNQGAGVGTDTQYF. The DNA for the CDR3 is TGTGCCAGCAGTCAAAACCAGGGGGCCGGAGTGGGCACAGATACGCAGTATTTT. This chain links TRBV7-6 with TRBJ2-3; 8 bases map to TRBD1. The CDR3 has 18 amino acids. Per germline, CDR1 SGHVS and CDR2 FNYEAQ. Trimming cost V 6 bases and J 1 base; bases outside gene matches: 15.

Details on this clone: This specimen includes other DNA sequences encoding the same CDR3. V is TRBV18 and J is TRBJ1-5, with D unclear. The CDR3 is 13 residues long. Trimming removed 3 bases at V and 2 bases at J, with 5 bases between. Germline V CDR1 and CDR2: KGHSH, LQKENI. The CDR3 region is CASSPSGNQPQHF. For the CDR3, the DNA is TGTGCCAGCTCACCTAGCGGCAATCAGCCCCAGCATTTT.

The DNA for the CDR3 is TGCGCCAGCAGTCCTAGCTCCTACGAGCAGTACTTC. Its translation is CASSPSSYEQYF. The chain combines TRBV5-1 with TRBJ2-7, with no clear D. Germline lookup yields CDR1 SGHRS and CDR2 YFSETQ. Trimming removed 5 bases from V and 0 bases from J, with 6 bases in between. The CDR3 is 12 amino acids.

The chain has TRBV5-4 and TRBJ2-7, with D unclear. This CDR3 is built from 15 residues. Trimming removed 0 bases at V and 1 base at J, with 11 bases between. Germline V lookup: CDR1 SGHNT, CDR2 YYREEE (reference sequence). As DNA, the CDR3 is TGTGCCAGCAGCTTGGTTAAGACACTTTCCTACGAGCAGTACTTC. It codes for CASSLVKTLSYEQYF.

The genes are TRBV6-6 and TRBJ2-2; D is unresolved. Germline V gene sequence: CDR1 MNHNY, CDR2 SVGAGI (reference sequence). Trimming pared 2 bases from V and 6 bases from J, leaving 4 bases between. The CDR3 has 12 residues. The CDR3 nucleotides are TGTGCCAGCAGTTACCCTTCCGGGGAGCTGTTTTTT. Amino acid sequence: CASSYPSGELFF.

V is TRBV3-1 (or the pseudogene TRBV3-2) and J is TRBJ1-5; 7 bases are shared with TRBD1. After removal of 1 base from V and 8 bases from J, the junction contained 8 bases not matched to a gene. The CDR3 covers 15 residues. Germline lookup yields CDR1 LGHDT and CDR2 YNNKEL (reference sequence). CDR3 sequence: CASSQGQGVEKPQHF. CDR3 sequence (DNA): TGTGCCAGCAGCCAAGGTCAGGGGGTGGAAAAGCCCCAGCATTTT.

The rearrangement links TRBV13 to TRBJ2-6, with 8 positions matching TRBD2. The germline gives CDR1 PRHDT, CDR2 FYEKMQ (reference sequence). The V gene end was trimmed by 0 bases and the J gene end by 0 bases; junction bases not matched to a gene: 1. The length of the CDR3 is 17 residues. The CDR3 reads CASSLGAGGSGANVLTF. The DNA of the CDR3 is TGTGCCAGCAGCTTAGGTGCGGGGGGCTCTGGGGCCAACGTCCTGACTTTC.

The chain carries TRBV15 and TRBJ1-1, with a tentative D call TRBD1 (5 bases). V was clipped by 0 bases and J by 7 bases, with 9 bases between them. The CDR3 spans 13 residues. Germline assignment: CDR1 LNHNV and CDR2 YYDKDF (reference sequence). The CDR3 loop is CATSRDLQGEAFF. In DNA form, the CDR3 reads TGTGCCACCAGCAGAGATCTCCAGGGTGAAGCTTTCTTT.

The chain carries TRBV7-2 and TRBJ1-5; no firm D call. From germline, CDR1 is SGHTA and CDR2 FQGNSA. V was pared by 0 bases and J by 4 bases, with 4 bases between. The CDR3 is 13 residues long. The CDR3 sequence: CASSLAQNQPQHF. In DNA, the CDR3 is TGTGCCAGCAGCTTAGCACAAAATCAGCCCCAGCATTTT.

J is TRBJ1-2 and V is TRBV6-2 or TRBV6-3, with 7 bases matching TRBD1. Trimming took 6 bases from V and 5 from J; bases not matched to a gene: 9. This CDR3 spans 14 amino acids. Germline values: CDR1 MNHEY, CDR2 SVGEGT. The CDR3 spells CASSRRDSRYGYTF. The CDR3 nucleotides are TGTGCCAGCAGCCGCCGGGACAGTCGGTATGGCTACACCTTC.

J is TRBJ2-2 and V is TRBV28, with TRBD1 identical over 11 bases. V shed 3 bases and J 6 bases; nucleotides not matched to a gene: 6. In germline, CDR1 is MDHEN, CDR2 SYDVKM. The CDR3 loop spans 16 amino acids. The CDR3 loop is CASSFYGQGAAGELFF. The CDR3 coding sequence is TGTGCCAGCAGTTTCTACGGACAGGGGGCTGCCGGGGAGCTGTTTTTT.

The DNA of the CDR3 is TGTGCCAGCAGTTTAATGGGAGGGGGCACAGATACGCAGTATTTT. This sequence encodes CASSLMGGGTDTQYF. The chain links TRBV27 to TRBJ2-3; 7 bases fit TRBD2. The CDR3 length is 15 residues. The germline V gene has CDR1 MNHEY and CDR2 SMNVEV (reference sequence). J lost 1 base, V lost 2 bases, and 3 bases had no gene match.

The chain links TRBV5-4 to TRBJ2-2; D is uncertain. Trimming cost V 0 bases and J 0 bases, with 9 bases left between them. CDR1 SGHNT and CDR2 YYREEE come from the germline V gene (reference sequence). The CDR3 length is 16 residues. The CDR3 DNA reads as TGTGCCAGCAGCTTGGTAAACCGGGCGAACACCGGGGAGCTGTTTTTT. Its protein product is CASSLVNRANTGELFF.

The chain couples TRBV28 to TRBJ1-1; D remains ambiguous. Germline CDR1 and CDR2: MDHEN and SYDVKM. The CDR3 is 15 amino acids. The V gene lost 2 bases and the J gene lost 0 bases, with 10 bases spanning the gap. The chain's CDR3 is CASSLTQFMNTEAFF. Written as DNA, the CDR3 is TGTGCCAGCAGTTTAACCCAGTTTATGAACACTGAAGCTTTCTTT. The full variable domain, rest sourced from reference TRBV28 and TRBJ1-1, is DVKVTQSSRYLVKRTGEKVFLECVQDMDHENMFWYRQDPGLGLRLIYFSYDVKMKEKGDIPEGYSVSREKKERFSLILESASTNQTSMYLCASSLTQFMNTEAFFGQGTRLTVV.

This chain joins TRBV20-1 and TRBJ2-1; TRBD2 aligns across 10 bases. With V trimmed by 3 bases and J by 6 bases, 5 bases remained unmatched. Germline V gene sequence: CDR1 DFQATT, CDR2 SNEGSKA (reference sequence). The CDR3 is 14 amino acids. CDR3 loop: CSASFTSGANEQFF. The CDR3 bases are TGCAGTGCTAGTTTTACTAGCGGGGCCAATGAGCAGTTCTTC.

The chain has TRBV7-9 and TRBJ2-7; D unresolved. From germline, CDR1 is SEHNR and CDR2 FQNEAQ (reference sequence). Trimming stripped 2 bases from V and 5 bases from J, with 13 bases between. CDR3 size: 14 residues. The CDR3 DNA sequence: TGTGCCAGCAGCTTAAAACCTCCCGGTAACGAGCAGTACTTC. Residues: CASSLKPPGNEQYF.

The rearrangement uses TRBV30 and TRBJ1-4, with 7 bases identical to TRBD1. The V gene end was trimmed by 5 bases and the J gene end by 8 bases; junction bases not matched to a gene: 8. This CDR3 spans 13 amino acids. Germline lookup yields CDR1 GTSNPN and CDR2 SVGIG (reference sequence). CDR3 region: CAWSGDREEKLFF. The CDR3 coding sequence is TGTGCCTGGTCTGGGGACAGAGAAGAAAAACTGTTTTTT.

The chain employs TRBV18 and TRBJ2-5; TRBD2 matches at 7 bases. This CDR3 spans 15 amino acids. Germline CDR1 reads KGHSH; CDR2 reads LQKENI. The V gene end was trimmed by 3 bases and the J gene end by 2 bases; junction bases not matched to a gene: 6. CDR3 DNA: TGTGCCAGCTCACCCCATACTAGCGCGCAAGAGACCCAGTACTTC. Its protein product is CASSPHTSAQETQYF.

DNA for the CDR3: TGCAGCGTTGAAGATCTTTCCGGACTAGCCCCCCAGTTCTTC. It codes for CSVEDLSGLAPQFF. V and J are TRBV29-1 and TRBJ2-1; 8 bases are shared with TRBD2. This CDR3 has 14 amino acids. J was trimmed by 13 bases and V by 0 bases; bases with no gene match: 11. CDR1 and CDR2 (germline): SQVTM, ANQGSEA.

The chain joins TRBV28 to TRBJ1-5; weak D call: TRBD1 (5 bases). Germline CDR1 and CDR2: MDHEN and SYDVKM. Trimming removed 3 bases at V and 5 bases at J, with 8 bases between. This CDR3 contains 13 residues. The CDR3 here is CASSFNRYQPQHF. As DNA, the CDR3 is TGTGCCAGCAGTTTCAACAGGTATCAGCCCCAGCATTTT.

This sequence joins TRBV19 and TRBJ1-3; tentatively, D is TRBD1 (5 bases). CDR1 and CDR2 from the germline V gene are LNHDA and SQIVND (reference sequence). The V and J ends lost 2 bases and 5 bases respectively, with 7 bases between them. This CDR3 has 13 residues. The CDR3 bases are TGTGCCAGTAGTATATCGGACAGAAACACCATATATTTT. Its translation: CASSISDRNTIYF. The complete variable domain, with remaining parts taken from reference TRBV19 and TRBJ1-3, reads DGGITQSPKYLFRKEGQNVTLSCEQNLNHDAMYWYRQDPGQGLRLIYYSQIVNDFQKGDIAEGYSVSREKKESFPLTVTSAQKNPTAFYLCASSISDRNTIYFGEGSWLTVV.

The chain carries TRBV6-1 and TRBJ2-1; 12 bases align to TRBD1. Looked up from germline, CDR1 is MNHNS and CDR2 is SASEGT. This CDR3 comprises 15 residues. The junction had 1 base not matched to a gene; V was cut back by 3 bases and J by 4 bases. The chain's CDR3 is CASSEGQGAYNEQFF. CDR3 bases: TGTGCCAGCAGTGAGGGACAGGGGGCGTACAATGAGCAGTTCTTC.

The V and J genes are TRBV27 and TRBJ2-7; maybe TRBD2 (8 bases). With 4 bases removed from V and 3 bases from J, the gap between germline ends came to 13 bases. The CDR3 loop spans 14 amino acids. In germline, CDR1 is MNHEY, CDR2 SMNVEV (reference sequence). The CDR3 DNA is TGTGCCAGCAGTTCGGGAGGGGGCGGCTACGAGCAGTACTTC. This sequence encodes CASSSGGGGYEQYF.

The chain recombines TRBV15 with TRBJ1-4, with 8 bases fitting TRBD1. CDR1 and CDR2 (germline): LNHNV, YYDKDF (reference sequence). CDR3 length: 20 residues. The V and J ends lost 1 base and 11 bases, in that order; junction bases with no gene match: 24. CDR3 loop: CATSRAYIQIRQGRWWKLFF. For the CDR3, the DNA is TGTGCCACCAGCAGAGCTTACATCCAGATCCGACAGGGGCGATGGTGGAAACTGTTTTTT. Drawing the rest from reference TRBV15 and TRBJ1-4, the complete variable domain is DAMVIQNPRYQVTQFGKPVTLSCSQTLNHNVMYWYQQKSSQAPKLLFHYYDKDFNNEADTPDNFQSRRPNTSFCFLDIRSPGLGDTAMYLCATSRAYIQIRQGRWWKLFFGSGTQLSVL.

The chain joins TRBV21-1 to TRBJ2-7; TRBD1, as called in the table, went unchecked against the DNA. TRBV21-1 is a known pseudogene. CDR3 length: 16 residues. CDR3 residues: CASSNPRTGGRYEQYF. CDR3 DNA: TGTGCCAGCAGCAACCCCCGGACAGGGGGCCGGTACGAGCAGTACTTC.

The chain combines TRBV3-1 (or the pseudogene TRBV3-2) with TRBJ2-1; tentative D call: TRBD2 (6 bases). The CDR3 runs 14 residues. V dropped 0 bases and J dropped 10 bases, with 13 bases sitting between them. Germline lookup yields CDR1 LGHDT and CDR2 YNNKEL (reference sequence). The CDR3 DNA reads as TGTGCCAGCAGCCAAGAAAGTTGGGGGGACGAGCAGTTCTTC. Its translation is CASSQESWGDEQFF.

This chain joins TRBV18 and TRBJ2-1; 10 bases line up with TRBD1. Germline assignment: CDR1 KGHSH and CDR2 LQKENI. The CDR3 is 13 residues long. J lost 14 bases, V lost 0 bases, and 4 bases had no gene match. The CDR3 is CASSPPNGQGEFF. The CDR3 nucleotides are TGTGCCAGCTCACCACCGAACGGACAGGGGGAGTTCTTC.